The 10 T cell receptor beta chains listed next were all sequenced from one sample in a study of T cell changes during pregnancy in multiple sclerosis (dated by TCRdb to the late 2010s). Receptor amplification or capture employed the immunoSEQ multiplex PCR assay. TCRdb obtained this table from immuneACCESS and retained in-frame rearrangements with V and J assigned. These tables miss some clones; where compared with another copy, unresolved V genes account for less than half of the shortfall, and the remainder is unexplained. This sample lists 80,000 to 130,000 clones; approximately 94% were detected once. The ten largest account for about 0.9% of the sample. The material sequenced was peripheral blood, taken before pregnancy. These receptors were collected from a female donor with multiple sclerosis, enrolled in a pregnancy study.

The genes are TRBV5-1 and TRBJ1-2; 7 bases are shared with TRBD1. Germline V CDR1 and CDR2: SGHRS, YFSETQ. This CDR3 comprises 15 residues. Trimming removed 4 bases from V and 7 bases from J; junction bases left unmatched: 13. The CDR3 is CASSPTTGINVGYTF. CDR3 bases: TGCGCCAGCAGCCCTACGACAGGGATAAACGTTGGCTACACCTTC.

CDR3 region: CASSPGAGLEQYF. The CDR3 DNA is TGTGCCAGCAGTCCTGGGGCAGGGCTTGAGCAGTACTTC. The chain uses TRBV7-3 and TRBJ2-7; tentatively, D is TRBD1 (5 bases). The CDR3 is 13 amino acids. Trimming cost V 6 bases and J 7 bases, with 16 bases left between them. Germline-derived CDR1 and CDR2 are SGHTA and FQGTGA.

This clone was counted a few times. V is TRBV7-9 and J is TRBJ1-1, with D possibly TRBD1 on 5 matching bases. The CDR3 is 12 residues long. Deletions cut 5 bases from V and 6 bases from J, with 10 bases between. CDR1 and CDR2 (germline): SEHNR, FQNEAQ (reference sequence). The CDR3 region is CASSRGTAEAFF. In DNA form, the CDR3 reads TGTGCCAGCAGCCGGGGGACCGCTGAAGCTTTCTTT.

The gene calls are TRBV6-1 and TRBJ1-1, with 8 positions matching TRBD1. CDR3 length: 14 amino acids. The junction had 10 bases not matched to a gene; V was cut back by 8 bases and J by 5 bases. Germline V gene sequence: CDR1 MNHNS, CDR2 SASEGT. The CDR3 here is CASRQGARRTEAFF. The CDR3 DNA sequence: TGTGCCAGCCGCCAGGGGGCTCGAAGGACTGAAGCTTTCTTT.

The chain uses TRBV7-9 and TRBJ2-3, with 8 nucleotides matching TRBD2. The J segment lost 6 bases and the V segment lost 5 bases, leaving 13 bases of the junction unmatched. The CDR3 contains 16 residues. Germline CDR1 and CDR2: SEHNR and FQNEAQ (reference sequence). The DNA of the CDR3 is TGTGCCAGCAGCCCCGCGTCACTAGCGGAGGGGGATACGCAGTATTTT. Residues: CASSPASLAEGDTQYF.

Concerning this clone: One junction end does not reproduce the germline sequence, and a read error may be involved. The V call is TRBV5-6, the J call TRBJ2-7; possibly TRBD2 for D (6 bases). Looked up from germline, CDR1 is SGHDT and CDR2 is YYEEEE. The CDR3 extends over 11 amino acids. CDR3 nucleotide sequence: TGTGCCAGCAGCGGGGGGACGCTAGAGAGCTTC. This sequence encodes CASSGGTLESF.

V and J are TRBV10-1 and TRBJ1-1; D gene uncertain. V was pared by 0 bases and J by 5 bases, with 7 bases between. Germline V CDR1 and CDR2: WNHNN, SYGVQD (reference sequence). This CDR3 has 13 residues. CDR3 coding DNA: TGCGCCAGCAGTGAGTCGCAGTGGACTGAAGCTTTCTTT. Protein sequence: CASSESQWTEAFF.

The CDR3 reads CASSVGTGGWTDTQYF. The CDR3 DNA sequence: TGTGCCAGCAGCGTCGGGACAGGGGGCTGGACAGATACGCAGTATTTT. The chain uses TRBV7-8 and TRBJ2-3; TRBD1 aligns across 12 bases. This CDR3 has 16 amino acids. The trim removed 5 bases at V and 3 bases at J, leaving 6 bases unmatched. The V gene's germline CDR1 is SGHVS and CDR2 FQNEAQ.

This clone has only one observation. The chain recombines TRBV6-1 with TRBJ1-2, with D possibly TRBD1 on 6 matching bases. Looked up from germline, CDR1 is MNHNS and CDR2 is SASEGT. Trimming pared 1 base from V and 2 bases from J, leaving 8 bases between. This CDR3 region has 14 residues. Written as DNA, the CDR3 is TGTGCCAGCAGTGAAGTGGGGGCCAACTATGGCTACACCTTC. Encoded protein: CASSEVGANYGYTF.

J is TRBJ2-1 and V is TRBV6-4; 9 bases match TRBD2. CDR1 MRHNA and CDR2 SNTAGT come from the germline V gene. The junction had 5 bases not matched to a gene; V was cut back by 0 bases and J by 8 bases. The CDR3 extends over 15 amino acids. CDR3 nucleotide sequence: TGTGCCAGCAGTGACTCAGGACTAGCGACCGATGAGCAGTTCTTC. This codes for CASSDSGLATDEQFF.